What follows are 5 T cell receptor beta chains derived from one specimen sequenced in a study of identical twins. In TCRdb, the 5' RACE reads were re-called with MiXCR into one record per CDR3 protein. The sample holds 200,000 or so distinct CDR3 sequences, around 8% seen once. A further study also used this sample, focusing on yellow fever vaccine responses in identical twins.

The sequencing input was memory (CD45RO+) T cells sorted from blood. The receptors come from a woman under 30 in good health.

In this sample, this clonotype turned up many times. The J gene is TRBJ2-3, the V gene TRBV24-1, with 12 bases aligning to TRBD2. From germline, CDR1 is KGHDR and CDR2 SFDVKD. Trimming at V came to 4 bases and at J to 6 bases, leaving 7 bases not matched to a gene. This CDR3 contains 16 residues. The CDR3 sequence: CATSDQTSGRLDTQYF. Written as DNA, the CDR3 is TGTGCCACCAGTGACCAGACTAGCGGGAGACTGGATACGCAGTATTTT.

This clonotype was seen more than once but under ten times. This chain links TRBV6-2 or TRBV6-3 with TRBJ2-3; D might be TRBD1 (6 bases). CDR3 length: 15 residues. Germline CDR1 is MNHEY and CDR2 is SVGEGT. V dropped 5 bases and J dropped 3 bases, with 15 bases sitting between them. CDR3 protein: CASSHSGAATDTQYF. DNA for the CDR3: TGTGCCAGCAGTCATTCAGGGGCGGCGACAGATACGCAGTATTTT.

This sequence joins TRBV6-4 and TRBJ2-2; D assignment may be TRBD1 or TRBD2 (5 bases each). This CDR3 comprises 13 residues. V lost 6 bases to trimming and J lost 6 bases, with 11 bases between them. Germline-derived CDR1 and CDR2 are MRHNA and SNTAGT. The chain's CDR3 is CASRGTFPGELFF. As DNA, the CDR3 is TGTGCCAGCAGAGGGACCTTCCCCGGGGAGCTGTTTTTT.

This clonotype was counted only a few times. The chain has TRBV9 and TRBJ2-2; 7 bases are shared with TRBD1. This CDR3 comprises 13 residues. The V and J ends lost 9 bases and 6 bases, in that order; junction bases with no gene match: 8. Germline V gene sequence: CDR1 SGDLS, CDR2 YYNGEE. CDR3 protein: CATKQGFSGELFF. For the CDR3, the DNA is TGTGCCACCAAACAGGGGTTTTCCGGGGAGCTGTTTTTT.

This rearrangement joins TRBV28 to TRBJ2-5; 7 nucleotides align to TRBD1. This CDR3 is 15 amino acids long. The germline gives CDR1 MDHEN, CDR2 SYDVKM. V trimming: 4 bases; J trimming: 0 bases; junction bases outside the gene matches: 5. CDR3 loop: CASSSTTGNQETQYF. The CDR3, as DNA: TGTGCCAGCAGTTCGACGACAGGGAACCAAGAGACCCAGTACTTC.